This is a list of T cell receptor beta chains from one sample in a study of T cell responses to AZD1222 COVID-19 vaccine. The assay was immunoSEQ multiplex PCR, and TCRdb's table has in-frame clones only and misses some. The table lists some 200,000 clones, just over 90% of them singletons. The sample consisted of peripheral blood, taken 28 days after the second dose of the MenACWY control vaccine. Every receptor here comes from an adult who received the MenACWY meningococcal vaccine as a control. The CDR3 runs from the conserved cysteine through the conserved F or W. The D gene is left open where the match is weak. Size is omitted from some rows. Given values are once, few, many or a class for expanded clones.

TRBV27	TRBJ2-1	NA	NA	CASSSGGSLYNEQFF	TGTGCCAGCAGTTCAGGGGGGTCTCTCTACAATGAGCAGTTCTTC
TRBV27	TRBJ2-7	TRBD1	NA	CASSFETPDRPWEQYF	TGTGCCAGCAGTTTCGAGACTCCGGACAGGCCCTGGGAGCAGTACTTC
TRBV18	TRBJ2-1	NA	NA	CASSVAPRLDNEQFF	TGTGCCAGCTCGGTGGCCCCCAGGTTAGACAATGAGCAGTTCTTC
TRBV11-3	TRBJ2-7	NA	NA	CASSSFHEQYF	TGTGCCAGCAGCTCCTTCCACGAGCAGTACTTC
TRBV5-1	TRBJ2-2	NA	NA	CASSKDLGELFF	TGCGCCAGCAGCAAAGATTTGGGGGAGCTGTTTTTT
TRBV5-6	TRBJ1-1	NA	NA	CASSLWTAPTGGEAFF	TGTGCCAGCAGCTTGTGGACAGCTCCAACGGGAGGGGAAGCTTTCTTT
TRBV5-1	TRBJ2-3	NA	NA	CASYTTSAPTDTQYF	TGCGCCAGCTACACGACAAGCGCTCCCACAGATACGCAGTATTTT
TRBV7-8	TRBJ1-5	NA	NA	CASSLAGVGPGGRPQHF	TGTGCCAGCAGCTTAGCGGGGGTAGGTCCCGGGGGAAGGCCCCAGCATTTT
TRBV7-2	TRBJ1-6	TRBD1	NA	CASRQRSGTGTSPLHF	TGTGCCAGCAGGCAAAGATCCGGGACAGGGACTTCACCCCTCCACTTT
TRBV5-1	TRBJ2-7	NA	NA	CASSLVYGSEQYF	TGCGCCAGCAGCTTGGTCTACGGGAGCGAGCAGTACTTC
TRBV11-3	TRBJ1-2	NA	NA	CASSPQGTGYGYTF	TGTGCCAGCAGCCCCCAGGGGACGGGCTATGGCTACACCTTC
TRBV5-1	TRBJ1-3	NA	NA	CASSRDGSDTIYF	TGCGCCAGCAGCCGCGACGGGAGCGACACCATATATTTT
TRBV30	TRBJ2-1	TRBD2	NA	CAWSPLAGGLREQFF	TGTGCCTGGAGTCCCCTGGCGGGAGGGCTTCGAGAGCAGTTCTTC
TRBV7-3	TRBJ1-1	TRBD1	NA	CASSLRDRGRNTEAFF	TGTGCCAGCAGCCTCCGGGACAGGGGGAGGAACACTGAAGCTTTCTTT
TRBV18	TRBJ2-7	NA	NA	CASSPYGGPNEQYF	TGTGCCAGCTCACCATATGGGGGGCCAAACGAGCAGTACTTC
TRBV9	TRBJ1-6	TRBD1	NA	CASSGTGTGDRNSPLHF	TGTGCCAGCAGCGGAACCGGGACAGGGGATCGCAATTCACCCCTCCACTTT
TRBV29-1	TRBJ1-2	NA	once	CSVETPGQNYGYTF	TGCAGCGTTGAAACCCCTGGACAGAACTATGGCTACACCTTC
TRBV28	TRBJ1-2	TRBD1	NA	CASSLMYPGQGAKYQQDGYTF	TGTGCCAGCAGTTTAATGTATCCGGGACAGGGGGCGAAGTATCAGCAGGATGGCTACACCTTC
TRBV3-1/TRBV3-2	TRBJ2-5	TRBD1	NA	CASSRLDREETQYF	TGTGCCAGCAGCCGCCTCGACAGGGAAGAGACCCAGTACTTC
TRBV6-6	TRBJ1-1	TRBD1	NA	CASSYNRDRGTEAFF	TGTGCCAGCAGTTATAACAGGGACAGGGGCACTGAAGCTTTCTTT
TRBV28	TRBJ1-5	NA	once	CASSSPDISSNQPQHF	TGTGCCAGCAGTTCCCCGGACATTTCTAGCAATCAGCCCCAGCATTTT
TRBV28	TRBJ2-2	TRBD2	NA	CASSLGLAGGAGELFF	TGTGCCAGCAGTTTAGGACTAGCGGGAGGTGCCGGGGAGCTGTTTTTT
TRBV6-1	TRBJ2-1	TRBD1	NA	CASSDGTGGGEQFF	TGTGCCAGCAGTGACGGGACAGGGGGCGGTGAGCAGTTCTTC
TRBV19	TRBJ2-3	NA	NA	CASKSGPTDTQYF	TGTGCCAGTAAGAGCGGACCCACAGATACGCAGTATTTT
TRBV3-1/TRBV3-2	TRBJ1-2	TRBD1	NA	CASSQERDSSYYGYTF	TGTGCCAGCAGCCAAGAGCGGGACAGTTCGTACTATGGCTACACCTTC
TRBV20-1	TRBJ1-2	NA	NA	CSARQGWDTF	TGCAGTGCTCGTCAGGGTTGGGACACCTTC
TRBV7-3	TRBJ1-2	NA	NA	CASSPGAGDGYTF	TGTGCCAGCAGCCCCGGGGCAGGGGATGGCTACACCTTC
TRBV3-1/TRBV3-2	TRBJ1-6	NA	NA	CASSLGRNNSPLHF	TGTGCCAGCAGCCTAGGACGGAATAATTCACCCCTCCACTTT
TRBV11-3	TRBJ1-2	NA	NA	CASSLGPGTGGYTF	TGTGCCAGCAGCTTAGGTCCAGGGACGGGTGGCTACACCTTC
TRBV14	TRBJ1-2	NA	once	CASSPTGNRDVF	TGTGCCAGCAGCCCCACCGGAAACCGGGACGTCTTC
TRBV5-3	TRBJ2-7	NA	once	CARSYPWLASYEQYF	TGTGCCAGAAGCTACCCCTGGCTAGCCTCCTACGAGCAGTACTTC
TRBV19	TRBJ1-5	NA	NA	CASSSRWDQPQHF	TGTGCCAGTAGTTCCCGGTGGGATCAGCCCCAGCATTTT
TRBV23-1	TRBJ1-5	NA	NA	CASSQSSGGDKVYSNQPQHF	TGCGCCAGCAGTCAATCTTCCGGGGGCGATAAGGTTTATAGCAATCAGCCCCAGCATTTT
TRBV28	TRBJ1-2	TRBD1	NA	CASSPLGGQVSNYGYTF	TGTGCCAGCAGTCCTTTAGGGGGACAGGTTTCTAACTATGGCTACACCTTC
TRBV11-3	TRBJ2-7	TRBD1	NA	CASSSTGTGSYEQYF	TGTGCCAGCAGCTCGACTGGGACAGGGTCCTACGAGCAGTACTTC
TRBV18	TRBJ1-4	NA	NA	CASSGEKLFF	TGTGCCAGCTCTGGCGAAAAACTGTTTTTT
TRBV5-1	TRBJ2-3	TRBD2	NA	CASSLTSGTSTDTQYF	TGCGCCAGCAGCTTGACTAGCGGCACTAGCACAGATACGCAGTATTTT
TRBV14	TRBJ2-5	NA	once	CASSQGYDYQETQYF	TGTGCCAGCAGCCAAGGTTATGATTACCAAGAGACCCAGTACTTC
TRBV15	TRBJ1-1	NA	once	CATSRVENTEAFF	TGTGCCACCAGCAGAGTGGAGAACACTGAAGCTTTCTTT
TRBV30	TRBJ2-3	NA	NA	CAWSGTASSTDTQYF	TGTGCCTGGAGTGGGACCGCGTCTAGCACAGATACGCAGTATTTT
TRBV21-1	TRBJ1-3	NA	NA	CASTKRSTPHRVGNTIYF	TGTGCCAGCACCAAAAGGTCGACCCCACACCGAGTCGGAAACACCATATATTTT
TRBV19	TRBJ2-2	TRBD2	NA	CASSIWVSGGTGELFF	TGTGCCAGTAGTATATGGGTCTCGGGAGGCACCGGGGAGCTGTTTTTT
TRBV28	TRBJ2-7	TRBD2	NA	CASSLAGVYEQYF	TGTGCCAGCAGTTTAGCGGGAGTCTACGAGCAGTACTTC
TRBV6-5	TRBJ1-1	NA	once	CASSYWGALNTEAFF	TGTGCCAGCAGTTACTGGGGGGCTCTGAACACTGAAGCTTTCTTT
TRBV29-1	TRBJ2-7	NA	NA	CSVEGFRGRNEQYF	TGCAGCGTTGAAGGGTTCAGGGGACGTAACGAGCAGTACTTC